A single sample gave rise to the 10 T cell receptor beta chains below, sequenced in a study of shared clonotypes between healthy human individuals. Using immunoSEQ multiplex PCR, the repertoire was profiled, and TCRdb retains in-frame clones only, with some absent. The data show about 560,000 clones, roughly four fifths seen once. What was sequenced was PBMCs. The receptors come from a woman aged 35 to 49 in good health. Some clones in this sample may be carry-over from other donors' samples.

About this clone: The same CDR3 is also encoded by other DNA sequences in this sample. V and J are TRBV6-1 and TRBJ2-6; D unclear. The CDR3 extends over 13 amino acids. Germline lookup yields CDR1 MNHNS and CDR2 SASEGT. Trimming removed 3 bases at V and 1 base at J, with 1 base between. The CDR3 DNA is TGTGCCAGCAGTGAGTCTGGGGCCAACGTCCTGACTTTC. Protein: CASSESGANVLTF.

V usage is TRBV7-8 and J usage is TRBJ1-1, with a possible D match to TRBD1 (5 bases). The germline gives CDR1 SGHVS, CDR2 FQNEAQ. The CDR3 contains 11 residues. The V gene lost 2 bases and the J gene lost 7 bases, with 5 bases spanning the gap. For the CDR3, the DNA is TGTGCCAGCAGCTTACAGGGTGAAGCTTTCTTT. This gives the protein CASSLQGEAFF.

The chain employs TRBV30 and TRBJ2-7; D not resolved. CDR3 length equals 11 residues. CDR1 GTSNPN and CDR2 SVGIG come from the germline V gene (reference sequence). Trimming left V 3 bases short and J 7 bases short, with 10 bases between. CDR3 loop: CAWSLLDEQYF. The CDR3 bases are TGTGCCTGGAGCTTATTAGATGAGCAGTACTTC. The variable domain in full, with the rest retrieved from reference TRBV30 and TRBJ2-7, is SQTIHQWPATLVQPVGSPLSLECTVEGTSNPNLYWYRQAAGRGLQLLFYSVGIGQISSEVPQNLSASRPQDRQFILSSKKLLLSDSGFYLCAWSLLDEQYFGPGTRLTVT.

The V call is TRBV11-2, the J call TRBJ2-2; 13 bases are a match to TRBD2. The CDR3 loop spans 19 amino acids. Germline CDR1 is SGHAT and CDR2 is FQNNGV. V shed 5 bases, J shed 3 bases, and the junction held 12 bases outside the gene matches. In DNA form, the CDR3 reads TGTGCCAGCAGCCCACGGACTAGCGGGAGTCTGTGGTACACCGGGGAGCTGTTTTTT. Translated: CASSPRTSGSLWYTGELFF.

The genes are TRBV28 and TRBJ1-5; no definite D call. The CDR3 extends over 14 amino acids. Germline CDR1 MDHEN, CDR2 SYDVKM. V dropped 3 bases and J dropped 6 bases, with 12 bases sitting between them. Here the CDR3 reads CASSFFVAGQPQHF. The CDR3 coding sequence is TGTGCCAGCAGTTTTTTTGTAGCCGGTCAGCCCCAGCATTTT.

J is TRBJ1-2 and V is TRBV5-4; D may be TRBD1 (6 bases). Trimming removed 4 bases at V and 8 bases at J, with 12 bases between. The germline V gene has CDR1 SGHNT and CDR2 YYREEE (reference sequence). This CDR3 comprises 12 residues. CDR3 residues: CASSPLGGGYTF. The CDR3 DNA reads as TGTGCCAGCAGCCCTCTTGGGGGCGGCTACACCTTC.

This chain joins TRBV7-9 and TRBJ2-7; 11 bases line up with TRBD2. CDR1 and CDR2 (germline): SEHNR, FQNEAQ (reference sequence). The CDR3 is 14 amino acids. Germline trimming cut 5 bases from V and 5 bases from J; bases unmatched to any gene: 5. CDR3 residues: CASSPGTSGDEQYF. In DNA form, the CDR3 reads TGTGCCAGCAGCCCCGGGACTAGCGGAGACGAGCAGTACTTC.

The rearrangement joins TRBV13 to TRBJ2-3; D tentatively reads TRBD1 or TRBD2 (6 bases each). The germline V gene has CDR1 PRHDT and CDR2 FYEKMQ (reference sequence). The length of the CDR3 is 17 residues. V was cut by 1 base and J by 0 bases, with 14 bases left in between. DNA of the CDR3: TGTGCCAGCAGCTTAGTAGGGGGGTTAGGGAGCACAGATACGCAGTATTTT. Translation gives CASSLVGGLGSTDTQYF.

The chain recombines TRBV7-2 with TRBJ2-7, with 9 bases aligning to TRBD1. With V trimmed by 5 bases and J by 5 bases, 7 bases remained unmatched. The CDR3 totals 14 residues. From germline, CDR1 is SGHTA and CDR2 FQGNSA. The CDR3 reads CASSLRTGDDEQYF. Here the CDR3 DNA reads TGTGCCAGCAGCCTCCGGACAGGGGATGACGAGCAGTACTTC.

Regarding this clone: This likely stems from a read error, as it lies one base from a far larger clone. Other nucleotide sequences from this sample produce the same CDR3. This chain connects TRBV2 to TRBJ2-7, with 8 bases identical to TRBD1. The CDR3 sequence is 14 residues long. The V gene end was trimmed by 9 bases and the J gene end by 0 bases; junction bases not matched to a gene: 7. Germline V gene sequence: CDR1 SNHLY, CDR2 FYNNEI. CDR3 sequence reads: CASKQGGSSYEQYF. The DNA for the CDR3 is TGTGCCAGTAAACAGGGGGGTAGCTCCTACGAGCAGTACTTC.